Following are 27 T cell receptor beta chains from one sample sequenced in a study of breast tumors, draining lymph nodes, adjacent tissues. TCRdb reanalysed the multiplex PCR reads using MiXCR and keeps one entry per CDR3 protein. The sample yields more than 20,000 distinct CDR3 sequences, roughly 45% seen once. The source material was breast tumor tissue. The source is a female donor with breast cancer. Some clones in this sample may be carry-over from other donors' samples.

Comment on this clonotype: Given a much more abundant clone one base away, this may be a read error. The chain joins TRBV27 to TRBJ2-3; D might be TRBD1 (6 bases). Germline V gene data show CDR1 as MNHEY and CDR2 as SMNVEV (reference sequence). V was clipped by 3 bases and J by 4 bases, with 23 bases between them. The CDR3 consists of 18 residues. This CDR3 reads CASSFTYRASLYADTQYF. The CDR3 coding sequence is TGTGCCAGCAGTTTTACTTACAGGGCTTCACTATACGCAGATACGCAGTATTTT.

About this clonotype: At one end the junction does not follow the germline gene, possibly because of a read error. The gene calls are TRBV29-1 and TRBJ2-3; TRBD1 matches 9 bases. Germline CDR1 and CDR2: SQVTM and ANQGSEA. This CDR3 has 13 amino acids. Here the CDR3 reads CSARTGVADTRYF. CDR3 DNA: TGCAGCGCCCGGACAGGGGTCGCAGATACGCGGTATTTT.

This clonotype was found once. Germline is not matched at one junction end, which may reflect a read error. This chain joins TRBV5-5 and TRBJ2-7; D gene unclear. In germline, CDR1 is SGHKS, CDR2 YYEKEE (reference sequence). The CDR3 has 15 residues. The DNA of the CDR3 is TGTGCCAGCAGCTTGCTCCCCGGGTGGGTCTACGGGCAGTACTTC. Its protein is CASSLLPGWVYGQYF.

The J gene is TRBJ2-7, the V gene TRBV12-3 or TRBV12-4; the match to TRBD2 covers 9 bases. This CDR3 spans 16 amino acids. J gave up 2 bases and V 5 bases, and 10 bases lay outside the gene matches. The CDR3 DNA reads TGTGCCAGCAGTCCCAAGGGGGCGGGAGGGCCCTACGAGCAGTACTTC. This translates into CASSPKGAGGPYEQYF.

This rearrangement joins TRBV7-2 to TRBJ2-3; 15 bases agree with TRBD2. From germline, CDR1 is SGHTA and CDR2 FQGNSA. The junction had 5 bases not matched to a gene; V was cut back by 0 bases and J by 4 bases. The CDR3 has 18 residues. CDR3 protein: CASSLARTSGRASDTQYF. In DNA form, the CDR3 reads TGTGCCAGCAGCTTAGCCCGGACTAGCGGGAGGGCCTCAGATACGCAGTATTTT.

This clonotype was observed many times. DNA for the CDR3: TGTGCCAGCAGTTACGGTGGTACAGATACGCAGTATTTT. Translated: CASSYGGTDTQYF. The rearrangement uses TRBV6-2 or TRBV6-3 and TRBJ2-3; D unresolved. The CDR3 extends over 13 amino acids. Germline lookup yields CDR1 MNHEY and CDR2 SVGEGT. V was pared by 2 bases and J by 3 bases, with 6 bases between.

About this clonotype: The junction differs from germline at one of its ends, possibly a read error. The chain combines TRBV20-1 with TRBJ2-3, with D possibly being TRBD1 (5 bases). The CDR3 loop spans 11 amino acids. Germline values: CDR1 DFQATT, CDR2 SNEGSKA (reference sequence). CDR3 bases: TGCAGTGCTAGGGGCACAGGTACGCGGTATTTT. This encodes CSARGTGTRYF.

As to this clonotype: A much more abundant neighbour one base away suggests this may be a read error. The rearrangement uses TRBV11-3 and TRBJ1-2; unclear D gene. The CDR3 is 14 amino acids. The germline gives CDR1 SGHNT, CDR2 YENEEA. The CDR3 region is CVSSLGAITYGYTF. The CDR3 DNA reads TGTGTCAGCAGCTTAGGCGCTATTACCTATGGCTACACCTTC.

V and J are TRBV11-3 and TRBJ2-2; unclear D gene. The CDR3 extends over 13 amino acids. Between the trimmed V and J ends, which lost 5 bases and 2 bases, there was a span of 6 bases. Germline V gene lookup returns CDR1 SGHNT and CDR2 YENEEA. For the CDR3, the DNA is TGTGCCAGCAGCCCGCCTAACACCGGGGAGCTGTTTTTT. Translated: CASSPPNTGELFF.

This clonotype occurred many times. V is TRBV9 and J is TRBJ2-6; D is ambiguous. Germline V gene data show CDR1 as SGDLS and CDR2 as YYNGEE. V gave up 3 bases and J gave up 0 bases, with 7 bases separating them. The CDR3 length is 15 residues. The CDR3 DNA is TGTGCCAGCAGCGCGGTGGCCTCTGGGGCCAACGTCCTGACTTTC. Its translation is CASSAVASGANVLTF.

This chain links TRBV12-3 or TRBV12-4 with TRBJ1-2, with a possible D match to TRBD1 (5 bases). The CDR3 is 15 amino acids. V was trimmed by 7 bases and J by 4 bases, leaving 19 bases between them. CDR3: CASTLGGTFGYGYTF. The CDR3 DNA reads TGTGCCAGCACCTTGGGGGGAACCTTCGGCTATGGCTACACCTTC.

In its sample, this clonotype was seen once. V usage is TRBV20-1 and J usage is TRBJ1-2; D remains unclear. The CDR3 is made up of 16 amino acids. Germline V gives CDR1 DFQATT, CDR2 SNEGSKA (reference sequence). Trimming stripped 6 bases from V and 2 bases from J, with 22 bases between. This CDR3 is CSARTSGRPVNYGYTF. Written as DNA, the CDR3 is TGCAGTGCGAGGACTAGCGGGAGGCCCGTAAACTATGGCTACACCTTC.

By share, this clonotype ranks as medium-sized. The chain recombines TRBV12-3 or TRBV12-4 with TRBJ1-5, with D uncertain. Trimming took 1 base from V and 3 from J, leaving 7 bases between them. The CDR3 runs to 14 residues. CDR3 nucleotides: TGTGCCAGCAGTTTAGGCGGATTCAATCAGCCCCAGCATTTT. Its translation is CASSLGGFNQPQHF.

In its sample, this clonotype was seen many times. A much larger clone differs by one base, so this may be a read error. This chain links TRBV12-5 with TRBJ1-2; 8 positions agree with TRBD1. The germline V gene has CDR1 LGHNT and CDR2 FRNRAP. The CDR3 length is 16 residues. V dropped 3 bases and J dropped 7; count of bases not matched to a gene: 13. The CDR3 loop is CASGFVTAGTGFGYTF. DNA of the CDR3: TGTGCTAGTGGTTTCGTCACCGCCGGGACAGGATTTGGCTACACCTTC.

Worth noting for this clonotype: The junction differs from germline at one of its ends, possibly a read error. The V and J genes are TRBV9 and TRBJ2-1, with TRBD2 matching over 8 bases. Germline V gene data show CDR1 as SGDLS and CDR2 as YYNGEE. The CDR3 totals 19 residues. The CDR3 region is CTSSVEGLVGSDPYNEQLF. The CDR3 DNA reads as TGTACCAGCAGCGTAGAGGGACTAGTGGGGTCGGACCCCTACAACGAGCAGCTCTTC. Looking up the rest from reference TRBV9 and TRBJ2-1 gives the full variable domain: DSGVTQTPKHLITATGQRVTLRCSPRSGDLSVYWYQQSLDQGLQFLIQYYNGEERAKGNILERFSAQQFPDLHSELNLSSLELGDSALYFCTSSVEGLVGSDPYNEQLFGPGTRLTVL.

This clonotype was observed many times. V gene TRBV30 combines with J gene TRBJ2-2, with TRBD2 as a possible D gene (7 bases). This CDR3 spans 15 amino acids. Germline CDR1 reads GTSNPN; CDR2 reads SVGIG (reference sequence). V shed 0 bases and J shed 3 bases, with 11 bases lying between them. The CDR3 sequence: CAWSVRGADTGELFF. CDR3 nucleotide sequence: TGTGCCTGGAGTGTACGGGGGGCGGACACCGGGGAGCTGTTTTTT.

This clonotype rates as medium-sized. The rearrangement links TRBV7-9 to TRBJ2-7, with 10 bases lining up with TRBD2. This CDR3 contains 17 residues. The V gene end was trimmed by 0 bases and the J gene end by 4 bases; junction bases not matched to a gene: 9. The germline V gene encodes CDR1 SEHNR and CDR2 FQNEAQ (reference sequence). CDR3 bases: TGTGCCAGCAGCTTAGCGAGTTCCGGGACTAGCGCTTACGAGCAGTACTTC. This translates into CASSLASSGTSAYEQYF.

Comments on this clonotype: The junction and the germline gene differ at one end; a read error may be behind it. CDR3 DNA: TGTTCCAGCAGGCCGACTAGCGCGAGCGACGAGCAGTACTTC. As protein: CSSRPTSASDEQYF. V is TRBV7-6 and J is TRBJ2-7; 8 bases agree with TRBD2. The length of the CDR3 is 14 residues. Looked up from germline, CDR1 is SGHVS and CDR2 is FNYEAQ.

This clonotype was counted many times. The genes are TRBV5-1 and TRBJ1-5; 8 bases are shared with TRBD1. Trimming cost V 0 bases and J 9 bases; bases outside gene matches: 5. This CDR3 region has 14 residues. The germline V gene encodes CDR1 SGHRS and CDR2 YFSETQ. The CDR3 DNA reads as TGCGCCAGCAGCTTGGGCGGACAGGGAGGGCCCCAGCATTTT. It codes for CASSLGGQGGPQHF.

This chain links TRBV10-1 with TRBJ2-5, with 15 bases fitting TRBD2. CDR1 and CDR2 from the germline V gene are WNHNN and SYGVQD (reference sequence). The V gene end was trimmed by 4 bases and the J gene end by 2 bases; junction bases not matched to a gene: 5. The length of the CDR3 is 17 residues. The CDR3, as DNA: TGCGCCAGCAGTGGGACTAGCGGGAGGGGGGGTCAAGAGACCCAGTACTTC. This codes for CASSGTSGRGGQETQYF.

This clonotype was recorded many times. The chain has TRBV9 and TRBJ2-1; D remains ambiguous. Germline values: CDR1 SGDLS, CDR2 YYNGEE. This CDR3 has 12 residues. Trimming removed 2 bases at V and 7 bases at J, with 7 bases between. The DNA of the CDR3 is TGTGCCAGCAGCGTTAGAAATAATGAGCAGTTCTTC. Protein: CASSVRNNEQFF. Full variable domain (remainder filled in from reference TRBV9 and TRBJ2-1): DSGVTQTPKHLITATGQRVTLRCSPRSGDLSVYWYQQSLDQGLQFLIQYYNGEERAKGNILERFSAQQFPDLHSELNLSSLELGDSALYFCASSVRNNEQFFGPGTRLTVL.

This clonotype is deemed medium-sized. This CDR3 reads CSAPLAGAGYEQYF. The CDR3 DNA sequence: TGCAGTGCGCCCTTAGCGGGGGCGGGCTACGAGCAGTACTTC. The V and J genes are TRBV20-1 and TRBJ2-7; TRBD2 matches 9 bases. V dropped 6 bases and J dropped 3; count of bases not matched to a gene: 9. The V gene's germline CDR1 is DFQATT and CDR2 SNEGSKA (reference sequence). The CDR3 loop spans 14 amino acids.

The chain combines TRBV7-8 with TRBJ1-6; D remains ambiguous. Germline lookup yields CDR1 SGHVS and CDR2 FQNEAQ. Trimming stripped 5 bases from V and 0 bases from J, with 11 bases between. CDR3 length: 16 amino acids. CDR3 coding DNA: TGTGCCAGCAGCCCGATCACGAGCTCCTATAATTCACCCCTCCACTTT. It yields the protein CASSPITSSYNSPLHF.

This chain uses TRBV2 with TRBJ1-2; D gene unclear. Per the germline V gene, CDR1 is SNHLY and CDR2 is FYNNEI. Between the trimmed V and J ends, which lost 7 bases and 4 bases, there was a span of 10 bases. The CDR3 sequence is 12 residues long. The CDR3 is CASTEAGYGYTF. CDR3 DNA sequence: TGTGCCAGCACTGAGGCGGGCTATGGCTACACCTTC.

The J gene is TRBJ1-2, the V gene TRBV4-3, with unresolved D. CDR1 and CDR2 from the germline V gene are LGHNA and YSLEER. V lost 0 bases to trimming and J lost 3 bases, with 11 bases between them. This CDR3 contains 15 residues. The CDR3 nucleotides read TGCGCCAGCAGCCAAGACTCTAGAGGTTACTATGGCTACACCTTC. Translation gives CASSQDSRGYYGYTF.

This clonotype was observed many times. The chain recombines TRBV28 with TRBJ2-1, with D perhaps matching TRBD1 or TRBD2 (5 bases each). This CDR3 is 16 amino acids long. The V gene lost 5 bases and the J gene lost 10 bases, with 24 bases spanning the gap. CDR1 and CDR2 from the germline V gene are MDHEN and SYDVKM. The CDR3 loop reads CASSPTPGTPGEEQFF. The CDR3 DNA follows: TGTGCCAGCAGTCCTACCCCCGGGACCCCCGGGGAGGAGCAGTTCTTC.

This sequence joins TRBV13 and TRBJ1-6; D is ambiguous. This CDR3 spans 18 amino acids. Germline V gene lookup returns CDR1 PRHDT and CDR2 FYEKMQ (reference sequence). V lost 2 bases and J lost 7, with 21 bases in between. CDR3 residues: CASSLYGLGGRANSPLHF. The DNA for the CDR3 is TGTGCCAGCAGCTTATATGGCCTAGGAGGGAGGGCCAATTCACCCCTCCACTTT.